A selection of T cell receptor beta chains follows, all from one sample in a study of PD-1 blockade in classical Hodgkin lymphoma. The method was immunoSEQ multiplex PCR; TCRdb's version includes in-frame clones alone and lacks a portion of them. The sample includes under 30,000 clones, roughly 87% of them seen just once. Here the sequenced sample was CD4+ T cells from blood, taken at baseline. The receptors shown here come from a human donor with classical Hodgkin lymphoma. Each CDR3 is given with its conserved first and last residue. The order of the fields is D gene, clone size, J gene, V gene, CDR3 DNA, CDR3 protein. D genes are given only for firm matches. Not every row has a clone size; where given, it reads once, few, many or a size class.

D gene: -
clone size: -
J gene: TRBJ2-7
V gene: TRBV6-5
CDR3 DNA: TGTGCCAGCAGTTACTCGCATCAGGGCGAGCAGTACTTC
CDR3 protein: CASSYSHQGEQYF

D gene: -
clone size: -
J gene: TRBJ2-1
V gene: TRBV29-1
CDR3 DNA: TGCAGCGTTGAAGCCCCCTCCGACAATGAGCAGTTCTTC
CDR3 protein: CSVEAPSDNEQFF

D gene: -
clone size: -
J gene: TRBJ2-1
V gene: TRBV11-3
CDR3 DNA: TGTGCCAGCAGCTTAGGGCTAGCAGGGGATGAGCAGTTCTTC
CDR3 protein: CASSLGLAGDEQFF

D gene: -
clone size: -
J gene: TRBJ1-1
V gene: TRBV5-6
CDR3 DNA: TGTGCCAGCAGCTTAATCGGGGTGGGCAATCCGGGGCAGCTGAATGAAGCTTTCTTT
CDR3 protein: CASSLIGVGNPGQLNEAFF

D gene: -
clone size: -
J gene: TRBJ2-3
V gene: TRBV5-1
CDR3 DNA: TGCGCCAGCAGCTGGGTGGATACGCAGTATTTT
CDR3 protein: CASSWVDTQYF

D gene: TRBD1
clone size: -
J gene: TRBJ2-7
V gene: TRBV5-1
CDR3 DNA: TGCGCCAGCAGCCTGACGGGACAGGTCCTATCCTACGAGCAGTACTTC
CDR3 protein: CASSLTGQVLSYEQYF

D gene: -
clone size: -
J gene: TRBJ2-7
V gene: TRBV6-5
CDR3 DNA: TGTGCCAGCAGTGGACCGACCAAGGAGCAGTACTTC
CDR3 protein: CASSGPTKEQYF

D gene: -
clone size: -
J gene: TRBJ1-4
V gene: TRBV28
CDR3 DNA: TGTGCCAGCAGTTTCTTAGAAAAACTGTTTTTT
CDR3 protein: CASSFLEKLFF

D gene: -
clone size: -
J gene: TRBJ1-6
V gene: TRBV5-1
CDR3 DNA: TGCGCCAGCAGCTTGAGTCAGGAATCACCCCTCCACTTT
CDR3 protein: CASSLSQESPLHF

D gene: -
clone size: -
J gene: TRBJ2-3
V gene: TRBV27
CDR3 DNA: TGTGCCAGCAGACAGATAAGCACAGATACGCAGTATTTT
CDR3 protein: CASRQISTDTQYF

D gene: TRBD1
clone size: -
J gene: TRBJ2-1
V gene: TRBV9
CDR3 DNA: TGTGCCAGCAGCCCCGAAAAGGGACAGGACCATTACAATGAGCAGTTCTTC
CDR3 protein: CASSPEKGQDHYNEQFF

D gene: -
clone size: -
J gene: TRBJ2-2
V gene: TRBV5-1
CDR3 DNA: TGCGCCAGCAGCTTGTTTGGACTTAAGCCGAACACCGGGGAGCTGTTTTTT
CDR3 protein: CASSLFGLKPNTGELFF

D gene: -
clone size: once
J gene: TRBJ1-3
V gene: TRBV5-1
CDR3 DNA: TGCGCCAGCAGCTTGCCAGGGGACTCTGGAAACACCATATATTTT
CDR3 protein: CASSLPGDSGNTIYF

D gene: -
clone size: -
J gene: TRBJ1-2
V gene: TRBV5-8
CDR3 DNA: TGTGCCAGCAGCTTCGGCCCTTCAGCATCTAACTATGGCTACACCTTC
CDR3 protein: CASSFGPSASNYGYTF

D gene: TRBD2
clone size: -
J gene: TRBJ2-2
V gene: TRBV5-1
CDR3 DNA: TGCGCCAGCAGACGAAGGGCTAGCGGGAGCCTAGCGAACACCGGGGAGCTGTTTTTT
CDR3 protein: CASRRRASGSLANTGELFF

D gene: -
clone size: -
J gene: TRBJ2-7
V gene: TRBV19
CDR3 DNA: TGTGCCAGTAGTCCAACGACGGAACCCTACGAGCAGTACTTC
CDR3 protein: CASSPTTEPYEQYF

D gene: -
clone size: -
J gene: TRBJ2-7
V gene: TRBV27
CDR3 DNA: TGTGCCAGCAGTTTGGGTTCAGTGGGGAGTTACGAGCAGTACTTC
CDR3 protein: CASSLGSVGSYEQYF

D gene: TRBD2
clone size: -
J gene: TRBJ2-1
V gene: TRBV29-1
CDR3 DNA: TGCAGCGTTGTTAGCGGGAGGGCCAAAGATGAGCAGTTCTTC
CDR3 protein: CSVVSGRAKDEQFF

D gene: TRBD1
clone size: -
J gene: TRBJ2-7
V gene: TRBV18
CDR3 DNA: TGTGCCAGCTCACCGGGGACAGGGCCCTACGAGCAGTACTTC
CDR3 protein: CASSPGTGPYEQYF

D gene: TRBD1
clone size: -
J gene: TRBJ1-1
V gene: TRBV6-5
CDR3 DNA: TGTGCCAGCAGACGACAGGGGCCTATGAACACTGAAGCTTTCTTT
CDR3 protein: CASRRQGPMNTEAFF

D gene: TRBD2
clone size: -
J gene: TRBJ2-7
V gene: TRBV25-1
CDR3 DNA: TGTGCCAGCAGTGAATTTAGCGGGGGCTACGAGCAGTACTTC
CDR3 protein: CASSEFSGGYEQYF

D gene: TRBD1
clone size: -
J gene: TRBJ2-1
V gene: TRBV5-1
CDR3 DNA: TGCGCCAGCAGCTTGATGGGGACAGGGCACATTGAGCAGTTCTTC
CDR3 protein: CASSLMGTGHIEQFF

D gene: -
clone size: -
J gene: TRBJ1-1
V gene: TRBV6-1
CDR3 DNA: TGTGCCAGCAGTGAAATAGTTCAGGCTGAAGCTTTCTTT
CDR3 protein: CASSEIVQAEAFF

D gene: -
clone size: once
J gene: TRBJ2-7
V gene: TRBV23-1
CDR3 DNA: TGCGCCAGCAGTCTAAAACTGGTCAGGTACGAGCAGTACTTC
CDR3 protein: CASSLKLVRYEQYF

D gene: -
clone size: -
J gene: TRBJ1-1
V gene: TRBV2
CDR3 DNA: TGTGCCAGCAGTGGACGGTATGAAGCTTTCTTT
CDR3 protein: CASSGRYEAFF

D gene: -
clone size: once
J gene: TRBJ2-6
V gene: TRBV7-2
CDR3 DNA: TGTGCCAGCAGACCGCTTGGAGCAGCTGGGGCCAACGTCCTGACTTTC
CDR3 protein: CASRPLGAAGANVLTF

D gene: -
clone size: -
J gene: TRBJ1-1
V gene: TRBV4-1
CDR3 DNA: TGCGCCTCCACAGCTTTGATGTCCCTTTTGAACACTGAAGCTTTCTTT
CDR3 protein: CASTALMSLLNTEAFF

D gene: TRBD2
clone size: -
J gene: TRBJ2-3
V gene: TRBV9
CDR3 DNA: TGTGCCAGCAGCGCCGGGACTACTGGGGCAGATACGCAGTATTTT
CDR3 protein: CASSAGTTGADTQYF

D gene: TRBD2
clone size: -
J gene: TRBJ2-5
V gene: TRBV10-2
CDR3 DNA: TGCGCCAGCAGTGTGATAGCGGGAAGACAAGAGACCCAGTACTTC
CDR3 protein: CASSVIAGRQETQYF

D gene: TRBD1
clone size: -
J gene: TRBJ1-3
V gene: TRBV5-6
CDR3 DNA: TGTGCCAGCAGCGGGGACAGGGGAAGGAACACCATATATTTT
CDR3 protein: CASSGDRGRNTIYF

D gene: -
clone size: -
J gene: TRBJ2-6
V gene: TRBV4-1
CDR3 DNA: TGCGCCAGCAGCCCTAATCCGAATGGGGCCAACGTCCTGACTTTC
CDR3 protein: CASSPNPNGANVLTF

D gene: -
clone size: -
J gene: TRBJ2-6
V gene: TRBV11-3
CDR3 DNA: TGTGCCAGCTCCCCATGGAGTGGGGCCAACGTCCTGACTTTC
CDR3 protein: CASSPWSGANVLTF

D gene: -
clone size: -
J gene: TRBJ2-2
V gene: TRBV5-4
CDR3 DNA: TGTGCCAGCAGCCGGGACTTTGCGAACACCGGGGAGCTGTTTTTT
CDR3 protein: CASSRDFANTGELFF

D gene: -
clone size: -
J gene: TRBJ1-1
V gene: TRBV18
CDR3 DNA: TGTGCCAGCTCCCAAAGCCGTAGGGAGAACACTGAAGCTTTCTTT
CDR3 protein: CASSQSRRENTEAFF

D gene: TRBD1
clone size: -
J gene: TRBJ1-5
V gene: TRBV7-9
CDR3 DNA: TGTGCCAGCAGCTTAGTGCGGACAGGGGGGCCGAACAATCAGCCCCAGCATTTT
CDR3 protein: CASSLVRTGGPNNQPQHF

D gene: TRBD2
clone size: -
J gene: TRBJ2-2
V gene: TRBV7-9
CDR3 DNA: TGTGCCAGCAGCTTTGGCGGGGGGAACACCGGGGAGCTGTTTTTT
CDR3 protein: CASSFGGGNTGELFF

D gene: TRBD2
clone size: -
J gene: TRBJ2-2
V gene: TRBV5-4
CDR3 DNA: TGTGCCAGCAGTTACAGGACTAGCGGGAGGGTACGGGCCGGGGAGCTGTTTTTT
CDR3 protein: CASSYRTSGRVRAGELFF

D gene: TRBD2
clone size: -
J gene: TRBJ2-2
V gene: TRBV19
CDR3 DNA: TGTGCCAGTAGCTCGATCGGGGGGACCGGGGAGCTGTTTTTT
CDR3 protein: CASSSIGGTGELFF

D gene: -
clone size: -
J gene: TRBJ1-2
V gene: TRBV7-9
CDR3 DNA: TGTGCCAGCAATGTTGTCAGAGAATGGGGCTACACCTTC
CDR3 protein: CASNVVREWGYTF

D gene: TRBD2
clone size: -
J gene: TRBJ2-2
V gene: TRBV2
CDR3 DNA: TGTGCCAGCAGTGATTTAGATGGGAGGGCCGCCGGGGAGCTGTTTTTT
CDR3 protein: CASSDLDGRAAGELFF

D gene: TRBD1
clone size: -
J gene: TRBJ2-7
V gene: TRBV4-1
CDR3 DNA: TGCGCCAGCAGCCAACAGAGGACAGGGGGCTACGAGCAGTACTTC
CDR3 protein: CASSQQRTGGYEQYF